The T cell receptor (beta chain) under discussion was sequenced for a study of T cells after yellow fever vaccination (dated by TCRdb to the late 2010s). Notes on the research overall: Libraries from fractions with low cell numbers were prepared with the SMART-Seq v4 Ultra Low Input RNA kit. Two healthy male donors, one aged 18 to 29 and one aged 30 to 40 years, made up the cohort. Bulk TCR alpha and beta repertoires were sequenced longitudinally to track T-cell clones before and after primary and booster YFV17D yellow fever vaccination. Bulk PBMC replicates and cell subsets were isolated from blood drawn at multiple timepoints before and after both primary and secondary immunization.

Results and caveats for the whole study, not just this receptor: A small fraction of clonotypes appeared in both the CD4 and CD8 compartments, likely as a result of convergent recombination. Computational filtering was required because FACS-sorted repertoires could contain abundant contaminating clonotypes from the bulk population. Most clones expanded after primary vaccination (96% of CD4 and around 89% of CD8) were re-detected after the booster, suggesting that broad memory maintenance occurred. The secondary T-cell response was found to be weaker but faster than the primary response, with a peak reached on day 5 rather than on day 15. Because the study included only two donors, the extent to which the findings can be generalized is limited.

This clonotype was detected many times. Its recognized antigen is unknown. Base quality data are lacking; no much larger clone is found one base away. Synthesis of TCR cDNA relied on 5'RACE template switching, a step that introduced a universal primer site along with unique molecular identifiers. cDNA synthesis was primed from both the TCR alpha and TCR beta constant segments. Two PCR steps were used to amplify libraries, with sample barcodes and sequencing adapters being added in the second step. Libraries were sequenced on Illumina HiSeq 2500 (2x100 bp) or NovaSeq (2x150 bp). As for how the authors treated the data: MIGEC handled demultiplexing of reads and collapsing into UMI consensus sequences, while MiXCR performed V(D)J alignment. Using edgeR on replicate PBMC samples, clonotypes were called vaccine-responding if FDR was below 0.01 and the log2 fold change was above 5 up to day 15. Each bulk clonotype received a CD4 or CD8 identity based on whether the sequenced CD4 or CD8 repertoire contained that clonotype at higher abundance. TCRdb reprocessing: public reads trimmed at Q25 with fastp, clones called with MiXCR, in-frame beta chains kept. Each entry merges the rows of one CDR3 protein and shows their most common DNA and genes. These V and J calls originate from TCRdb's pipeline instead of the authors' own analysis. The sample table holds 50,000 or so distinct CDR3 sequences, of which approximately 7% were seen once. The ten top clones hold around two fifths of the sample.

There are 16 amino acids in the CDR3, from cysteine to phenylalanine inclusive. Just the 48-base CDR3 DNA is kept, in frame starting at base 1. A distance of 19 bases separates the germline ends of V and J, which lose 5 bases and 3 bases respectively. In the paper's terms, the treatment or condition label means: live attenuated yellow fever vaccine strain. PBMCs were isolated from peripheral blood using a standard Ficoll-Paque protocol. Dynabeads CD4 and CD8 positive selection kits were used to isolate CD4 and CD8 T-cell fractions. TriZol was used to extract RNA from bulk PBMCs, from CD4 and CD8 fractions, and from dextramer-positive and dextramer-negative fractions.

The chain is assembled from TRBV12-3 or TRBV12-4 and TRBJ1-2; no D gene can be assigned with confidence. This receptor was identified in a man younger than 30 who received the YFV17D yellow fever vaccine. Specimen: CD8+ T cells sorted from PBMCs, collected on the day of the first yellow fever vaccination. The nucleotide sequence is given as TGTGCCAGCAGTCCAACCGGGCCTCAGACCTACTATGGCTACACCTTC. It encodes CASSPTGPQTYYGYTF.